This note documents a single T cell receptor (beta chain) sequence. What it binds is not known. The assay was immunoSEQ multiplex PCR, and TCRdb's table has in-frame clones only and misses some. The top ten clones hold around 5.1% of a sample with around 65,000 clones, over 75% of them seen once. The data originate from a study of OX40 agonist ivuxolimab in advanced cancers. In the study overall: Patients were dosed with the agonistic anti-OX40 (CD134) antibody ivuxolimab. Findings and caveats of the study: Expanded clones were, on average, more numerous among CD8+ T cells than CD4+. Some patients without response likewise showed low normalized clonal expansion.

V lost 4 bases, J lost 5 bases, and 6 bases stayed unmatched. CDR1 is SEHNR and CDR2 is FQNEAQ in the germline V gene (reference sequence). The CDR3 consists of 15 residues. The clonotype comes from an adult with an advanced solid tumor such as melanoma, head and neck, liver or kidney cancer. V gene TRBV7-9 combines with J gene TRBJ2-5; TRBD2 matches at 11 bases. The sequences come from CD4+ or CD8+ T cells sorted from blood, collected in a trial of the OX40 agonist ivuxolimab. CDR3 loop: CASSSVAGGKETQYF. The CDR3 coding sequence is TGTGCCAGCAGCTCAGTAGCGGGAGGGAAGGAGACCCAGTACTTC.